This T cell receptor (beta chain) was sequenced for a study of blood T cell repertoires in COVID-19. On the study more broadly: Acute-phase and convalescent COVID-19 samples originated in the United States, Italy and Spain. The cDNA or gDNA used as material had been derived from T cells, B-cell-depleted T cells, or PBMCs.

The CDR3 loop spans 16 amino acids. CDR1 is SNHLY and CDR2 is FYNNEI in the germline V gene. V shed 1 base and J 2 bases; nucleotides not matched to a gene: 6. While infection was still active, Seattle patients were enrolled and then followed longitudinally. Authors' data handling: Reference gene primer amplification yielded estimated nucleated cell counts. Assay: immunoSEQ multiplex PCR; the TCRdb copy retains only in-frame clones and omits some. The D gene and trimming were derived from the DNA, and the V and J assignments and clone size from that table. The repertoire holds fewer than 350,000 clones, with about 86% as singletons.

The chain combines TRBV2 with TRBJ2-7, with 9 bases identical to TRBD2. The specimen was peripheral blood. The TCR was taken from a woman aged 70-85 years with COVID-19, enrolled during active disease. CDR3 sequence: CASSEEVSGGPYEQYF. DNA for the CDR3: TGTGCCAGCAGTGAAGAGGTCAGCGGGGGGCCCTACGAGCAGTACTTC.